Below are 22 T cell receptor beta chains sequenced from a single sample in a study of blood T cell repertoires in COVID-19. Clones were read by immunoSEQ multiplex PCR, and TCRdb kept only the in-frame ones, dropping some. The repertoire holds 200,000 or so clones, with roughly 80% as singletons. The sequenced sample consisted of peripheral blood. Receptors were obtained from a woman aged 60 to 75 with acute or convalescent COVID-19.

The CDR3 bases are TGTGCCAGCAGTTACCGCACTAGCGGGGGTTACGAGCAGTACTTC. Protein sequence: CASSYRTSGGYEQYF. This chain links TRBV6-2 or TRBV6-3 with TRBJ2-7; 11 bases match TRBD2. CDR3 size: 15 residues. Trimming cost V 2 bases and J 4 bases; bases outside gene matches: 4. Germline V gene lookup returns CDR1 MNHEY and CDR2 SVGEGT.

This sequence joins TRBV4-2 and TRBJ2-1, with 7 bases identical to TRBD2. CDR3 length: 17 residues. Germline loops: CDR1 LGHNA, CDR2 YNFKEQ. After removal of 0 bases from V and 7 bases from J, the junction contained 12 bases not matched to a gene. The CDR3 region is CASSQESGGRGRNEQFF. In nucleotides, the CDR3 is TGTGCCAGCAGCCAAGAGTCGGGGGGAAGGGGTCGGAATGAGCAGTTCTTC.

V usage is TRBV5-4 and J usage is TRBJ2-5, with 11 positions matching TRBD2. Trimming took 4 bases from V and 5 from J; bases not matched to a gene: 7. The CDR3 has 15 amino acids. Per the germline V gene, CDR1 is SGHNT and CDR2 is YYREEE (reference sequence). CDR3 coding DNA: TGTGCCAGCAGCCCGACTAGCGGGATCGGGGAGACCCAGTACTTC. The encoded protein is CASSPTSGIGETQYF.

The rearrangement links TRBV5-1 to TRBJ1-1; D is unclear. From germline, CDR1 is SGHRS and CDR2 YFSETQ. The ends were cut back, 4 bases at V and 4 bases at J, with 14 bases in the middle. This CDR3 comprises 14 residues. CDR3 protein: CASSPGSSGTEAFF. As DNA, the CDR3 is TGCGCCAGCAGCCCTGGTAGCAGCGGCACTGAAGCTTTCTTT.

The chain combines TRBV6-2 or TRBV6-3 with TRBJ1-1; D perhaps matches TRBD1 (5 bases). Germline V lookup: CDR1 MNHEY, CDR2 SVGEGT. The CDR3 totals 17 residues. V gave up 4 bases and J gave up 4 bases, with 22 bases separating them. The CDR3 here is CASSSTGVRQAGTEAFF. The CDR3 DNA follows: TGTGCCAGCAGTTCCACGGGGGTACGCCAGGCAGGCACTGAAGCTTTCTTT.

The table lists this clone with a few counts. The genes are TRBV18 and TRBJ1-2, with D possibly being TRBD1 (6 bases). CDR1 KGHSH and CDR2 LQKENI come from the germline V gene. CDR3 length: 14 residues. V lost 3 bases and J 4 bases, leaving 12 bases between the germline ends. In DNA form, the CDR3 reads TGTGCCAGCTCACCGGACAGTTCAGGCTATGGCTACACCTTC. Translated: CASSPDSSGYGYTF.

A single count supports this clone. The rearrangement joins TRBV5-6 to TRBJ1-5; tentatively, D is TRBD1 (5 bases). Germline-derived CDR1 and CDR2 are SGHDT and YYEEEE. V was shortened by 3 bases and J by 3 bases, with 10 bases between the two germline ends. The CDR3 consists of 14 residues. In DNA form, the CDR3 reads TGTGCCAGCAGCTCCGGACAAAACAATCAGCCCCAGCATTTT. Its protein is CASSSGQNNQPQHF.

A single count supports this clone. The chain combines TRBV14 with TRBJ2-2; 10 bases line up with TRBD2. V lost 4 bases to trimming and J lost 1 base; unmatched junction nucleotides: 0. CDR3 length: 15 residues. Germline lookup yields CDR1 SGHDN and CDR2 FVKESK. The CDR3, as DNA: TGTGCCAGCAGCCGGACTAGCGGGAACACCGGGGAGCTGTTTTTT. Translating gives CASSRTSGNTGELFF.

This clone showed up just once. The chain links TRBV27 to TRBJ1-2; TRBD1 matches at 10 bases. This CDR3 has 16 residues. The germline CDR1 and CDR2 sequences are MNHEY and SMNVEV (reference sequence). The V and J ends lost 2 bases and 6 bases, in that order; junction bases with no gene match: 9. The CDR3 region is CASSLTGTGALHGYTF. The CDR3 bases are TGTGCCAGCAGTTTAACCGGGACAGGGGCCCTCCATGGCTACACCTTC.

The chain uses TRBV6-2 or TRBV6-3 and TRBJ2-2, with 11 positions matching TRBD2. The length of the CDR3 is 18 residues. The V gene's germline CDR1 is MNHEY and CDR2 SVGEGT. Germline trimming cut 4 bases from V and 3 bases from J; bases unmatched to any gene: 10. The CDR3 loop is CASSLYWVTSGDTGELFF. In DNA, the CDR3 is TGTGCCAGCAGTTTGTATTGGGTGACTAGCGGGGACACCGGGGAGCTGTTTTTT.

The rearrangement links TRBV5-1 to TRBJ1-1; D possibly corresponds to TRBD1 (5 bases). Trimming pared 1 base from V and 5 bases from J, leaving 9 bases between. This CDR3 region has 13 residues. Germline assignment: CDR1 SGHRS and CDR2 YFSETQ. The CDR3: CASSLFRGTEAFF. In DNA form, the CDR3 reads TGCGCCAGCAGCTTGTTTCGGGGGACTGAAGCTTTCTTT.

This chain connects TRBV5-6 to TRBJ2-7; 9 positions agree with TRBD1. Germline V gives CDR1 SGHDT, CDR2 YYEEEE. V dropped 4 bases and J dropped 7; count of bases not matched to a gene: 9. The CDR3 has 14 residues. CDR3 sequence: CASSRQGVVGEQYF. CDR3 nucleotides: TGTGCCAGCAGCCGACAGGGGGTGGTTGGGGAGCAGTACTTC.

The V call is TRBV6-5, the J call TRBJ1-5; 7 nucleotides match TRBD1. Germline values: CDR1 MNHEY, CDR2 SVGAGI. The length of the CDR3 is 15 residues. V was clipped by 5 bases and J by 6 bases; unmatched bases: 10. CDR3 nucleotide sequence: TGTGCCAGCAGTACCGAGGGGGCGGGCGGTCAGCCCCAGCATTTT. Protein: CASSTEGAGGQPQHF.

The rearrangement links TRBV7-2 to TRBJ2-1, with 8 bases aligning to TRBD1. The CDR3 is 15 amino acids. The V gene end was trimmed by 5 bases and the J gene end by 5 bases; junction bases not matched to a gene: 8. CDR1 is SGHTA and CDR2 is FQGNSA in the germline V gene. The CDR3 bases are TGTGCCAGCAGCCCAAGGGGACAGGCCAACAATGAGCAGTTCTTC. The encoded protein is CASSPRGQANNEQFF.

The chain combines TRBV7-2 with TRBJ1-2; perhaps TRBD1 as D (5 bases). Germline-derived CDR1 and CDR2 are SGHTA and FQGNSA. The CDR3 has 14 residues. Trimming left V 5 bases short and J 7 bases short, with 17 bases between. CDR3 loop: CASSLNRILGGYTF. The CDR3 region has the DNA TGTGCCAGCAGCCTAAACAGGATTCTTGGTGGCTACACCTTC.

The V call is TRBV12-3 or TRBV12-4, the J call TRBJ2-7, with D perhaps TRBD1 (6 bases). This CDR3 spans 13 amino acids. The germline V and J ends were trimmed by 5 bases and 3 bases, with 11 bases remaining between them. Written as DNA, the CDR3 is TGTGCCAGCAGTCCCACAGGGCTCTACGAGCAGTACTTC. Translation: CASSPTGLYEQYF.

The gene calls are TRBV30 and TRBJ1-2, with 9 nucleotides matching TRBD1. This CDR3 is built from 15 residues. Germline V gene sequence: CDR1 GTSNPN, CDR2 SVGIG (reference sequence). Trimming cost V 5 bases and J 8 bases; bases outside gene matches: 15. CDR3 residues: CAWAPGQGLLGGYTF. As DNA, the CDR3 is TGTGCCTGGGCCCCGGGACAGGGACTGTTAGGCGGCTACACCTTC.

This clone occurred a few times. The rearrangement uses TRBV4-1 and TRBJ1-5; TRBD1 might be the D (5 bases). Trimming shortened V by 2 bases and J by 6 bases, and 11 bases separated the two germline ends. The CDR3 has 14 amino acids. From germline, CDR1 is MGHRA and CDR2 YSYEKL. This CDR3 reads CASSQQGVGQPQHF. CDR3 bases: TGCGCCAGCAGCCAACAGGGTGTCGGTCAGCCCCAGCATTTT.

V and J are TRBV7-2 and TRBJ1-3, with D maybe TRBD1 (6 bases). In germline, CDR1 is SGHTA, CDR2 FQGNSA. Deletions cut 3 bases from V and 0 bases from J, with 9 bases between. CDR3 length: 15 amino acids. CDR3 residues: CASSFTGFSGNTIYF. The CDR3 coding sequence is TGTGCCAGCAGCTTTACAGGGTTCTCTGGAAACACCATATATTTT. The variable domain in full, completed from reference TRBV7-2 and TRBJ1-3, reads GAGVSQSPSNKVTEKGKDVELRCDPISGHTALYWYRQSLGQGLEFLIYFQGNSAPDKSGLPSDRFSAERTGGSVSTLTIQRTQQEDSAVYLCASSFTGFSGNTIYFGEGSWLTVV.

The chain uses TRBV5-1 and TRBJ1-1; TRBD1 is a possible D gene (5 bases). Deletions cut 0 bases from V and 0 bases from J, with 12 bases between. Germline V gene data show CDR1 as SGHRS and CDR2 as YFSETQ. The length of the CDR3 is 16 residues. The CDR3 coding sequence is TGCGCCAGCAGCTTGGGTGGGGGACTACTGAACACTGAAGCTTTCTTT. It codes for CASSLGGGLLNTEAFF. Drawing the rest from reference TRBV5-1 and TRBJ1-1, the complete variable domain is KAGVTQTPRYLIKTRGQQVTLSCSPISGHRSVSWYQQTPGQGLQFLFEYFSETQRNKGNFPGRFSGRQFSNSRSEMNVSTLELGDSALYLCASSLGGGLLNTEAFFGQGTRLTVV.

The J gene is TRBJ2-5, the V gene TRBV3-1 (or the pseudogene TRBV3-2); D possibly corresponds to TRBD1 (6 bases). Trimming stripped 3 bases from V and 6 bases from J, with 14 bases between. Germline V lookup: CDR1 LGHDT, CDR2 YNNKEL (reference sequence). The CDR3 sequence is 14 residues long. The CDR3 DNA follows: TGTGCCAGCAGCCACAACAGGGTAGGCAAGACCCAGTACTTC. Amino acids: CASSHNRVGKTQYF.

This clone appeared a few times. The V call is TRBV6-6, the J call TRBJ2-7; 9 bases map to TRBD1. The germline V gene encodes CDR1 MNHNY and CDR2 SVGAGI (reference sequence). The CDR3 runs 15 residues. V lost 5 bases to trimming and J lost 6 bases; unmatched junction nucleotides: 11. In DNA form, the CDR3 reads TGTGCCAGCAGTCACTTGCCGGGACAGGGCGGCGAGCAGTACTTC. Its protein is CASSHLPGQGGEQYF.